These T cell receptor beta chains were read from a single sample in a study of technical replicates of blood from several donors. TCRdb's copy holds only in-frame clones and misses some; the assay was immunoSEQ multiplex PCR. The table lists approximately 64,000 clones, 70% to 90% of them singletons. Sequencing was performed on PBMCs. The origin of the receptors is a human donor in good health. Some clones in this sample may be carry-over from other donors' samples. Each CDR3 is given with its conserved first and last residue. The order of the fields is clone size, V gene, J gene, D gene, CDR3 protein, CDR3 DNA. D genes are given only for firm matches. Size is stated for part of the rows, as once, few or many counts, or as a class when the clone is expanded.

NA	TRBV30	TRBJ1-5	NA	CAWSYGGGNQPQHF	TGTGCCTGGTCTTACGGGGGAGGGAATCAGCCCCAGCATTTT
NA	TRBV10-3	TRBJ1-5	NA	CAISEGGRGNQPQHF	TGTGCCATCAGTGAAGGGGGAAGGGGCAATCAGCCCCAGCATTTT
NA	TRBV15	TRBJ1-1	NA	CATSARTGPNTEAFF	TGTGCCACCAGCGCGCGAACAGGGCCGAACACTGAAGCTTTCTTT
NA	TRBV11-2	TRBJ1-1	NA	CASSLKPGNTEAFF	TGTGCCAGCAGCTTAAAGCCGGGGAACACTGAAGCTTTCTTT
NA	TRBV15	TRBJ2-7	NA	CATSRDRGNEQYF	TGTGCCACCAGCAGAGACAGAGGGAACGAGCAGTACTTC
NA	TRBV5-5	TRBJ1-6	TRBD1	CASSREGASYNSPLHF	TGTGCCAGCAGCCGGGAGGGGGCTTCCTATAATTCACCCCTCCACTTT
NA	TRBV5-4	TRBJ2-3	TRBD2	CASGLTSVTDTQYF	TGTGCCAGCGGATTAACTAGCGTCACAGATACGCAGTATTTT
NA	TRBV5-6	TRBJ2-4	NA	CASSLGQGRNIQYF	TGTGCCAGCAGCTTGGGTCAGGGTCGGAACATTCAGTACTTC
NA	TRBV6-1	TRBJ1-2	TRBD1	CATEPGQGSAGYTF	TGTGCCACCGAACCGGGACAGGGAAGCGCCGGCTACACCTTC
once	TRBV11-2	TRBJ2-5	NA	CASTRGETQYF	TGTGCCAGCACCCGAGGGGAGACCCAGTACTTC
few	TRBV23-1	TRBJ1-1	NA	CASSQETGCEAFF	TGCGCCAGCAGTCAAGAGACAGGATGTGAAGCTTTCTTT
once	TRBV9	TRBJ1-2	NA	CASSVQQANYGYTF	TGTGCCAGCAGCGTCCAACAGGCTAACTATGGCTACACCTTC
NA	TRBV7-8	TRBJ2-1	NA	CASTDRSLYNEQFF	TGTGCCAGCACCGACAGGAGTCTCTACAATGAGCAGTTCTTC
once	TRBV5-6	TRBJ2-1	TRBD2	CASSPVVFSGTYNEQFF	TGTGCCAGCAGCCCTGTCGTGTTTAGCGGGACCTACAATGAGCAGTTCTTC
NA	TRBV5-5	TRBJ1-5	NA	CASSLAYNQPQHF	TGTGCCAGCAGCTTGGCGTACAATCAGCCCCAGCATTTT
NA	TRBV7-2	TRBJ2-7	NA	CASSLESGQGVYEQYF	TGTGCCAGCAGCTTAGAATCAGGTCAGGGTGTCTACGAGCAGTACTTC
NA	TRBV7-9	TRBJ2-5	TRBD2	CASSSPGLAGVQYF	TGTGCCAGCAGCTCACCGGGACTAGCGGGGGTCCAGTACTTC
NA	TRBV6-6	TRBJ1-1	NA	CASSYIGGRNTEAFF	TGTGCCAGCAGTTATATCGGGGGGAGGAACACTGAAGCTTTCTTT
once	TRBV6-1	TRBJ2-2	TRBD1	CASGRQGATGELFF	TGTGCCAGCGGGCGACAGGGAGCCACCGGGGAGCTGTTTTTT
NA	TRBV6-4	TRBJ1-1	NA	CASSQQENTEAFF	TGTGCCAGCAGTCAACAAGAAAACACTGAAGCTTTCTTT
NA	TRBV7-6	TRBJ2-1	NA	CASSLEASSYNEQFF	TGTGCCAGCAGCTTAGAGGCTAGCTCCTACAATGAGCAGTTCTTC
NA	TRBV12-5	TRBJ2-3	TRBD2	CASGLGLAETDTQYF	TGTGCTAGTGGTCTTGGACTAGCGGAAACAGATACGCAGTATTTT
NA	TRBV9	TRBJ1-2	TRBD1	CASSVDGTALGYTF	TGTGCCAGCAGCGTAGATGGGACAGCGTTGGGCTACACCTTC
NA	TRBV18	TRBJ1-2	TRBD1	CATRPAGTGGSGYTF	TGTGCCACCCGCCCGGCCGGGACAGGGGGCTCTGGCTACACCTTC
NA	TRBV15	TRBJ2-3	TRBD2	CATSRETGLAGVGDTQYF	TGTGCCACCAGCAGAGAAACGGGACTAGCGGGAGTGGGGGATACGCAGTATTTT
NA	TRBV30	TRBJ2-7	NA	CAWSVGQWRGSYEQYF	TGTGCCTGGAGTGTAGGGCAGTGGCGGGGATCCTACGAGCAGTACTTC
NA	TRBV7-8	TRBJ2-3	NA	CASSPLRGYTDTQYF	TGTGCCAGCAGCCCCTTGCGCGGGTACACAGATACGCAGTATTTT
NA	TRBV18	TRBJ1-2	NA	CASSPVTGSFSGYTF	TGTGCCAGCTCACCTGTGACAGGATCTTTTAGTGGCTACACCTTC
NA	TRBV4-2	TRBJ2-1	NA	CASSQVSGYYNEQFF	TGTGCCAGCAGCCAAGTCAGCGGGTATTACAATGAGCAGTTCTTC
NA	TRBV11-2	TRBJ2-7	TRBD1	CASSLARDRGISYEQYF	TGTGCCAGCAGCTTAGCGAGGGACAGGGGTATTTCCTACGAGCAGTACTTC
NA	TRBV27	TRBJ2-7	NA	CASSLSGRGSGLEQYF	TGTGCCAGCAGTTTATCGGGCCGGGGGTCGGGATTGGAGCAGTACTTC
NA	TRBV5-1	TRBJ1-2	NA	CASSLERANYGYTF	TGCGCCAGCAGCTTGGAGCGGGCTAACTATGGCTACACCTTC
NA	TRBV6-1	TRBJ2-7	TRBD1	CASSDRTGSSYEQYF	TGTGCCAGCAGTGATAGGACAGGGAGCTCCTACGAGCAGTACTTC
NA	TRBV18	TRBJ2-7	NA	CASSPGSSYEQYF	TGTGCCAGCTCACCGGGGAGCTCCTACGAGCAGTACTTC
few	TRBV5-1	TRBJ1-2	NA	CASSLGGYGYTF	TGCGCCAGCAGCTTAGGGGGCTATGGCTACACCTTC
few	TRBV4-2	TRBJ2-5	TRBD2	CASSQESSGGRETQYF	TGTGCCAGCAGCCAAGAGTCCAGCGGGGGGCGGGAGACCCAGTACTTC
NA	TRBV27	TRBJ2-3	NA	CASSPGLPNTQYF	TGTGCCAGCAGTCCGGGACTTCCAAATACGCAGTATTTT
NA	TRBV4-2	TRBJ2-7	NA	CASSQVVGGGYEQYF	TGTGCCAGCAGCCAAGTGGTAGGGGGGGGGTACGAGCAGTACTTC
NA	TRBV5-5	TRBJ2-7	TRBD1	CASSLAFDRVYEQYF	TGTGCCAGCAGCTTGGCCTTTGACAGGGTATACGAGCAGTACTTC
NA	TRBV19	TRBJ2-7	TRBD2	CASSIKAGGPYEQYF	TGTGCCAGTAGTATCAAAGCGGGAGGCCCATACGAGCAGTACTTC
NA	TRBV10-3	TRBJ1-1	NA	CAISESGWSLNTEAFF	TGTGCCATCAGTGAGTCCGGCTGGAGTCTGAACACTGAAGCTTTCTTT
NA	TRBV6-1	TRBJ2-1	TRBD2	CASSERFSGRAYNEQFF	TGTGCCAGCAGTGAAAGGTTTAGCGGGAGGGCTTACAATGAGCAGTTCTTC
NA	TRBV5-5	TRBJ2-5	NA	CASSLAPGETQYF	TGTGCCAGCAGCTTGGCCCCCGGGGAGACCCAGTACTTC
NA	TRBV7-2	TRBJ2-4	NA	CASSSPTWRGNIQYF	TGTGCCAGCAGCTCACCCACCTGGCGAGGAAACATTCAGTACTTC
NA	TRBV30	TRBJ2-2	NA	CAWTGTGELFF	TGTGCCTGGACCGGCACCGGGGAGCTGTTTTTT
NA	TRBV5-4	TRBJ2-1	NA	CASSFVAHNNDEQFF	TGTGCCAGCAGCTTCGTAGCCCACAACAATGATGAGCAGTTCTTC
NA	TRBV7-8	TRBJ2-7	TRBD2	CASSLAYAGGSSYEQYF	TGTGCCAGCAGCTTAGCGTACGCGGGGGGCAGCTCCTACGAGCAGTACTTC
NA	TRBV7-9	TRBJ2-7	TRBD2	CASSSLAGSYYEQYF	TGTGCCAGCAGCTCGCTAGCGGGAAGCTACTACGAGCAGTACTTC
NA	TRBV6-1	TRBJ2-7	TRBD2	CASRLREASYEQYF	TGTGCCAGCAGGCTGCGGGAGGCCAGCTACGAGCAGTACTTC
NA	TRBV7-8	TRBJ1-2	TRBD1	CASSPGTGSKMGYTF	TGTGCCAGCAGCCCAGGGACAGGCTCAAAGATGGGCTACACCTTC
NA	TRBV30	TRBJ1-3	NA	CAWNGQNLGNTIYF	TGTGCCTGGAATGGGCAGAATCTTGGAAACACCATATATTTT
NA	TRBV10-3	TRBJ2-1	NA	CATSLEGGERSYNEQFF	TGTGCCACCTCCTTGGAGGGCGGGGAAAGGTCCTACAATGAGCAGTTCTTC
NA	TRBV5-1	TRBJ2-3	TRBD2	CASSFSGGAYTDTQYF	TGCGCCAGCAGCTTCAGCGGGGGGGCTTACACAGATACGCAGTATTTT
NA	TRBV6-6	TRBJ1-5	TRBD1	CASRRDRERNQPQHF	TGTGCCAGCAGAAGGGACAGGGAACGCAATCAGCCCCAGCATTTT